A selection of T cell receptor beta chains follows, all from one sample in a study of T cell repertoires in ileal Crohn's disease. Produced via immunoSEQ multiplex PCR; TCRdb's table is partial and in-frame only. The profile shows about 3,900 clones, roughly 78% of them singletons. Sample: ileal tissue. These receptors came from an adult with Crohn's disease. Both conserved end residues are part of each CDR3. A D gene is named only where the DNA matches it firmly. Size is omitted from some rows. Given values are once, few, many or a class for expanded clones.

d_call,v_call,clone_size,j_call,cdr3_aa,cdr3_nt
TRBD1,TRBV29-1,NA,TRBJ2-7,CSVDRGYEQYF,TGCAGCGTTGACAGGGGGTACGAGCAGTACTTC
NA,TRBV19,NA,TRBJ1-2,CASSIGGDYYGYTF,TGTGCCAGTAGTATCGGAGGGGACTACTATGGCTACACCTTC
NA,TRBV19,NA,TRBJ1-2,CASSIHGYGYTF,TGTGCCAGTAGTATCCACGGCTATGGCTACACCTTC
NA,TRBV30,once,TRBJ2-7,CAWDRRGEYEQYF,TGTGCCTGGGATCGTCGCGGCGAGTACGAGCAGTACTTC
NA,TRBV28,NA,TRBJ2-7,CASRRQTPYEQYF,TGTGCCAGCAGAAGACAGACCCCCTACGAGCAGTACTTC
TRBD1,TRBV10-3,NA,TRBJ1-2,CAISPGQGEGYTF,TGTGCCATCAGTCCGGGACAGGGTGAGGGCTACACCTTC
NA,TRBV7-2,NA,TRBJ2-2,CASSLAGGNTGELFF,TGTGCCAGCAGCTTAGCGGGGGGAAACACCGGGGAGCTGTTTTTT
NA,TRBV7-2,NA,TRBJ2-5,CASSLWSGTQYF,TGTGCCAGCAGCTTATGGTCGGGGACCCAGTACTTC
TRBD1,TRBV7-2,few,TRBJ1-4,CASRSTGQGSEKLFF,TGTGCCAGCAGATCGACGGGACAGGGTTCTGAAAAACTGTTTTTT
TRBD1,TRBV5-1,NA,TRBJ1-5,CASRQGNDQPQHF,TGCGCCAGCCGACAGGGTAATGATCAGCCCCAGCATTTT
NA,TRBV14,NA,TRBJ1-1,CASSPQGLHFEAFF,TGTGCCAGCAGCCCCCAGGGGCTACACTTCGAAGCTTTCTTT
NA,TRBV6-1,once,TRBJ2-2,CASSEVRTANTGELFF,TGTGCCAGCAGTGAAGTAAGGACAGCGAACACCGGGGAGCTGTTTTTT
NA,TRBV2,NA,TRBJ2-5,CASSAGLTQTQYF,TGTGCCAGCAGCGCCGGACTAACTCAGACCCAGTACTTC
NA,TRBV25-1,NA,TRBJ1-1,CASSPIQGVNTEAFF,TGTGCCAGCAGTCCGATACAGGGAGTGAACACTGAAGCTTTCTTT
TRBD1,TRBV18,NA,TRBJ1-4,CASSPFNRGSEKLFF,TGTGCCAGCTCACCATTCAACAGGGGGAGCGAAAAACTGTTTTTT
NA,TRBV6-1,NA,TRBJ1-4,CASRSRATNEKLFF,TGTGCCAGCAGGTCCCGGGCAACTAATGAAAAACTGTTTTTT
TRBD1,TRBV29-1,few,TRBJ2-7,CSVERGTGAGEQYF,TGCAGCGTTGAGAGGGGGACAGGGGCGGGTGAGCAGTACTTC